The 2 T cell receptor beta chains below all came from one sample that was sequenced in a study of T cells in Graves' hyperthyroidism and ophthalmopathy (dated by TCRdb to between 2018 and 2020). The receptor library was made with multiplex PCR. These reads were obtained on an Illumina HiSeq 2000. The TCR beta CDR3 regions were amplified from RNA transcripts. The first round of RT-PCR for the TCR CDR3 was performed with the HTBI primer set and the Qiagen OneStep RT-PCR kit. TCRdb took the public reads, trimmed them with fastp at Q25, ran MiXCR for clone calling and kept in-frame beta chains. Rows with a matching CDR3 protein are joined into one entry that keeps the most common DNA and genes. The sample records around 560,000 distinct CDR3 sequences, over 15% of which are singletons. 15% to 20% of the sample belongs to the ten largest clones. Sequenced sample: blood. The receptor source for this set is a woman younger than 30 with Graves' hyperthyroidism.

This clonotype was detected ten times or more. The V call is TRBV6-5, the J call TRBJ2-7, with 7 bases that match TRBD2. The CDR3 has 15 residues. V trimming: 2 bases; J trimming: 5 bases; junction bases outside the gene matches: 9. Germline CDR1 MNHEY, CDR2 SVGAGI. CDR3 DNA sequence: TGTGCCAGCAGTTACGGTGGGAGGGACTACGACGAGCAGTACTTC. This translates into CASSYGGRDYDEQYF.

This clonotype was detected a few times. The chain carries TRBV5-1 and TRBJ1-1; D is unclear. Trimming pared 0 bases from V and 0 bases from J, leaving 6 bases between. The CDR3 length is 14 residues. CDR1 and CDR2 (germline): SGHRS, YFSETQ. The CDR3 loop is CASSLGFMNTEAFF. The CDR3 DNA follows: TGCGCCAGCAGCTTGGGATTTATGAACACTGAAGCTTTCTTT. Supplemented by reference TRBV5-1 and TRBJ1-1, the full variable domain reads KAGVTQTPRYLIKTRGQQVTLSCSPISGHRSVSWYQQTPGQGLQFLFEYFSETQRNKGNFPGRFSGRQFSNSRSEMNVSTLELGDSALYLCASSLGFMNTEAFFGQGTRLTVV.